These T cell receptor beta chains were read from a single sample in a study of T cell repertoires in cytomegalovirus infection. MiXCR, applied by TCRdb to the reads, yields one record per CDR3 protein. The profile shows about 250,000 distinct CDR3 sequences, 6.5% of them singletons. Sequenced material: PBMCs. These receptors were taken from a human donor in good health (CMV status not recorded). Some clones in this sample may be carry-over from other donors' samples. Each CDR3 is given with its conserved first and last residue. The D gene is left open where the match is weak. Part of the rows lack a size; the others show once, few, many or a class for expanded clones.

>TRBD1|many|TRBV6-2/TRBV6-3|TRBJ2-1
CASSFPRTGKIYNEQFF
TGTGCCAGCAGTTTCCCGAGGACAGGGAAGATTTACAATGAGCAGTTCTTC
>-|many|TRBV20-1|TRBJ1-1
CSARGVGVNTEAFF
TGCAGTGCTAGAGGGGTGGGGGTGAACACTGAAGCTTTCTTT
>TRBD1|many|TRBV28|TRBJ1-2
CASSFTDRGPSNYGYTF
TGTGCCAGCAGTTTTACAGACAGGGGGCCCTCTAACTATGGCTACACCTTC
>TRBD2|few|TRBV19|TRBJ2-7
CASSPPGLAAEEQYF
TGTGCCAGTAGTCCTCCGGGACTAGCTGCGGAGGAGCAGTACTTC
>-|few|TRBV30|TRBJ2-7
CAWRFRGEQYF
TGTGCCTGGAGGTTCAGGGGGGAGCAGTACTTT
>-|-|TRBV28|TRBJ1-1
CAIGPVTEAFF
TGTGCCATCGGACCGGTCACTGAAGCTTTCTTT
>TRBD1|-|TRBV6-2/TRBV6-3|TRBJ2-3
CASSYSIRQGGTDTQYF
TGTGCCAGCAGTTACTCGATCCGACAGGGTGGAACAGATACGCAGTATTTT
>-|-|TRBV10-3|TRBJ2-3
CAIRAGVSTDTQYF
TGTGCCATCCGTGCAGGGGTTAGCACAGATACGCAGTATTTT
>-|-|TRBV30|TRBJ2-2
CAWTTWGGVGELFF
TGTGCCTGGACAACCTGGGGGGGCGTCGGGGAGCTGTTTTTT
>-|-|TRBV19|TRBJ1-6
CASSIESVYNSPLHF
TGTGCCAGTAGTATAGAGTCGGTGTATAATTCACCCCTCCACTTT
>TRBD1|many|TRBV5-1|TRBJ1-1
CASSYGQGAVGTEAFF
TGCGCCAGCAGCTACGGACAGGGGGCAGTCGGGACTGAAGCTTTCTTT